This record concerns one TCR beta chain sequence. Its antigen remains unknown. This CDR3 region has 15 residues. V gave up 2 bases and J gave up 6 bases, with 17 bases separating them. Germline CDR1 and CDR2: SGHTA and FQGNSA. TCRdb analysed the RT-PCR reads with MiXCR anew, one entry per CDR3 protein. The sample shows about 500,000 distinct CDR3 sequences, approximately 17% of them seen only once. The source of the sample is a study of response to subunit inactivated influenza vaccine. Points from the study as a whole: The authors put forward the suggestion that each seasonal influenza vaccination may bring in only a limited number of new T cells.

This material consisted of CD4+ T cells sorted from PBMCs, taken around 2 years after vaccination. V and J are TRBV7-2 and TRBJ2-7; a possible D gene is TRBD2 (5 bases). This sequence was found in a man aged 50-75 years who received an inactivated influenza vaccine. For the CDR3, the DNA is TGTGCCAGCAGCTTATCAGGAGGTAGGGAGAGCGAGCAGTACTTC. Its protein product is CASSLSGGRESEQYF.